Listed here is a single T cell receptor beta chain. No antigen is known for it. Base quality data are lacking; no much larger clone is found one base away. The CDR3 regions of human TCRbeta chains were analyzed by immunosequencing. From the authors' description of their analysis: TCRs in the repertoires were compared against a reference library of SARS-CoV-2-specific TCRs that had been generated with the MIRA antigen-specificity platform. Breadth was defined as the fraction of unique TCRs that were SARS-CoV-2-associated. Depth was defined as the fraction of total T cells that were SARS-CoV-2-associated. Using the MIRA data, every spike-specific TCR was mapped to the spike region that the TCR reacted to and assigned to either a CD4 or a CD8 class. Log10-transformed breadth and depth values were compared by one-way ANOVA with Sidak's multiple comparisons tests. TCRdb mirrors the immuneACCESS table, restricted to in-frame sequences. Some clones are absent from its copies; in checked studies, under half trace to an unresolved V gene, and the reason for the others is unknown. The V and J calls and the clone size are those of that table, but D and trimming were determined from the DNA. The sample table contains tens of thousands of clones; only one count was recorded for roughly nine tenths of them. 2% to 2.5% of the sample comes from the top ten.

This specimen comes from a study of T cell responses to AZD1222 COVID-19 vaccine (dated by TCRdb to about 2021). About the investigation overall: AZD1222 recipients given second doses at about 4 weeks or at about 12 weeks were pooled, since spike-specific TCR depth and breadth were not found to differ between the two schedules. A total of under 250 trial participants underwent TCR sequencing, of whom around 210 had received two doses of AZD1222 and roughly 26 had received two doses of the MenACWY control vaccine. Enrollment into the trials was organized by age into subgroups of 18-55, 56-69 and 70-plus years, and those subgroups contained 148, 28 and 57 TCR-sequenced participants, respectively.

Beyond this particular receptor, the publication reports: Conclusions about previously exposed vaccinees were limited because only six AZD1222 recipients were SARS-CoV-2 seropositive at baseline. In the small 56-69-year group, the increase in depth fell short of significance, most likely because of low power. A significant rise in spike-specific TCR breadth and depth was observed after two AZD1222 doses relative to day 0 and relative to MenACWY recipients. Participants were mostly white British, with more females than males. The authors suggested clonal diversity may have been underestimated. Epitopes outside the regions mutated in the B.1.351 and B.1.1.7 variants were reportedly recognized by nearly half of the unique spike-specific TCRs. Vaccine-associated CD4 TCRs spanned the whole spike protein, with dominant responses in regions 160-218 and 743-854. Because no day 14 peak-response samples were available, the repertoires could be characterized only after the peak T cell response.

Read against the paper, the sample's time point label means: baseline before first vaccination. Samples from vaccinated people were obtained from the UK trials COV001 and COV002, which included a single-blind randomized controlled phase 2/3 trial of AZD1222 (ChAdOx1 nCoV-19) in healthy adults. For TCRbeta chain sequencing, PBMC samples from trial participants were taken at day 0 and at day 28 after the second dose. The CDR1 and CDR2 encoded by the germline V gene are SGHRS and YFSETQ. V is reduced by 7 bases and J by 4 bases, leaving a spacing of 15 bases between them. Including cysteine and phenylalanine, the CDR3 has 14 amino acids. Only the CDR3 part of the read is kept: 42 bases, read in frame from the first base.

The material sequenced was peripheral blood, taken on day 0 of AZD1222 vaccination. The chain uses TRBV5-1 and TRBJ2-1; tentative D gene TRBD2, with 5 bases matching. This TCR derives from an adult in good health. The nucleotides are TGCGCCAGCGGGTTGACGGGATCGTACAATGAGCAGTTCTTC. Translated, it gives CASGLTGSYNEQFF.